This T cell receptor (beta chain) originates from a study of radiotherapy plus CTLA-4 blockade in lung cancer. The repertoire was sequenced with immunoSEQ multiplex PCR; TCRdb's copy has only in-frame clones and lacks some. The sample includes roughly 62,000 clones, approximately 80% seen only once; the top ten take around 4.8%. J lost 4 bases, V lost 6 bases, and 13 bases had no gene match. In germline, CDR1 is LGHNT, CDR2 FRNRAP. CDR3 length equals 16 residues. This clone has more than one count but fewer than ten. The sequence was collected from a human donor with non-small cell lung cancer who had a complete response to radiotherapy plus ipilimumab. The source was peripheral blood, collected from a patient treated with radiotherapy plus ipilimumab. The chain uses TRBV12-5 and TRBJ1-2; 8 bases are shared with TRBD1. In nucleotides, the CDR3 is TGTGCTAGTGGGGCACCAAACAGGGGGGGAGTCTATGGCTACACCTTC. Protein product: CASGAPNRGGVYGYTF.